This record covers a single T cell receptor (beta chain). The CDR3 extends over 11 amino acids. Deletions cut 6 bases from V and 10 bases from J, with 11 bases between. Germline lookup yields CDR1 SGHDN and CDR2 FVKESK. The data were obtained in a study of cytomegalovirus exposure and HLA in healthy donors. 13 Jbeta primers and 60 Vbeta primers were used for the PCR. The table came from immunoSEQ multiplex PCR; TCRdb's copy has only in-frame clones and leaves some out. The data hold roughly 90,000 clones, with about four fifths observed a single time. The sample comprised PBMCs. The J gene is TRBJ2-3, the V gene TRBV14; the D gene is possibly TRBD2 (6 bases). This receptor was taken from a man aged 25 to 40 in good health and CMV-seropositive. CDR3 region: CASSPGVAQYF. DNA of the CDR3: TGTGCCAGCAGTCCGGGGGTCGCGCAGTATTTT.